The T cell receptor beta chain described here comes from a study of blood T cell repertoires in COVID-19. The overall study: COVID-19 samples from acute and convalescent phases originated in the United States, Italy and Spain. Sources were T cells, B-cell-depleted T cells, or PBMCs; the material itself was cDNA or gDNA.

Measured with immunoSEQ multiplex PCR; TCRdb has only the in-frame clones, and not every one. The sample holds about 65,000 clones, about 94% seen once. The table lists this clone with a count of one. Material for sequencing was peripheral blood. The clonotype originates from a man between 65 and 80 years old with active COVID-19.

The CDR3 DNA reads as TGCGCCAGCAGCCCCCTAACCGGGACAGGAACAGATACGCAGTATTTT. Its protein is CASSPLTGTGTDTQYF. V and J are TRBV4-1 and TRBJ2-3; 8 bases map to TRBD1. J gave up 3 bases and V 4 bases, and 9 bases lay outside the gene matches. This CDR3 has 16 amino acids. From germline, CDR1 is MGHRA and CDR2 YSYEKL.